These 21 T cell receptor beta chains were sequenced from one sample in a study of blood T cell repertoires in COVID-19. Measured with immunoSEQ multiplex PCR; TCRdb has only the in-frame clones, and not every one. The data contain about 160,000 clones, about 83% of them singletons. Sequenced sample: peripheral blood. The receptors derive from a man between 60 and 75 years old with acute or convalescent COVID-19.

The chain recombines TRBV18 with TRBJ1-3; a possible D gene is TRBD1 (5 bases). The V end lost 3 bases, the J end lost 2 bases, and 14 bases lay between the germline ends. From germline, CDR1 is KGHSH and CDR2 LQKENI. The CDR3 has 16 amino acids. The CDR3 spells CASSPTLQGAGNTIYF. The CDR3 region has the DNA TGTGCCAGCTCACCGACACTTCAGGGCGCTGGAAACACCATATATTTT.

This chain uses TRBV9 with TRBJ2-7, with 10 bases aligning to TRBD1. Germline loops: CDR1 SGDLS, CDR2 YYNGEE. This CDR3 has 15 residues. V shed 4 bases, J shed 6 bases, and the junction held 10 bases outside the gene matches. The CDR3 region is CASSFSPGQGSEQYF. Written as DNA, the CDR3 is TGTGCCAGCAGCTTCTCCCCGGGACAGGGGAGCGAGCAGTACTTC.

This clone was seen a single time. V usage is TRBV5-5 and J usage is TRBJ2-7, with D possibly TRBD2 on 5 matching bases. Deletions cut 2 bases from V and 0 bases from J, with 9 bases between. The CDR3 consists of 14 residues. CDR1 is SGHKS and CDR2 is YYEKEE in the germline V gene (reference sequence). For the CDR3, the DNA is TGTGCCAGCAGCTTTTTTGAGGGCTCCTACGAGCAGTACTTC. Translating it yields CASSFFEGSYEQYF.

This chain uses TRBV19 with TRBJ2-2; the D gene is possibly TRBD2 (5 bases). Trimming left V 7 bases short and J 8 bases short, with 11 bases between. This CDR3 region has 12 residues. CDR1 LNHDA and CDR2 SQIVND come from the germline V gene (reference sequence). The CDR3 bases are TGTGCCAGTATGTTTCGGGGTGGGGAGCTGTTTTTT. Its protein is CASMFRGGELFF.

The chain recombines TRBV2 with TRBJ1-1, with D possibly being TRBD1 (5 bases). Looked up from germline, CDR1 is SNHLY and CDR2 is FYNNEI. V gave up 0 bases and J gave up 11 bases, with 16 bases separating them. This CDR3 has 14 amino acids. The CDR3 reads CASSEALMGQMAFF. The CDR3 DNA reads as TGTGCCAGCAGTGAAGCGCTTATGGGGCAGATGGCTTTCTTT.

The J gene is TRBJ2-7, the V gene TRBV13; maybe TRBD2 (7 bases). The CDR3 sequence is 15 residues long. V was shortened by 3 bases and J by 5 bases, with 17 bases between the two germline ends. Germline V gene data show CDR1 as PRHDT and CDR2 as FYEKMQ (reference sequence). CDR3 nucleotides: TGTGCCAGCAGCTTGTGGGGGGGGCCTAACCACGAGCAGTACTTC. Protein sequence: CASSLWGGPNHEQYF.

The chain couples TRBV5-1 to TRBJ2-7, with D possibly matching TRBD2 (5 bases). Trimming stripped 1 base from V and 5 bases from J, with 13 bases between. This CDR3 has 14 residues. Germline CDR1 and CDR2: SGHRS and YFSETQ. As DNA, the CDR3 is TGCGCCAGCAGCTTGACGGGGAAAGTAGACGAGCAGTACTTC. Protein product: CASSLTGKVDEQYF.

CDR3 region: CASGPGGGYTDTQYF. In DNA, the CDR3 is TGTGCTAGTGGTCCTGGGGGCGGATACACAGATACGCAGTATTTT. This chain links TRBV12-5 with TRBJ2-3, with D possibly TRBD1 on 6 matching bases. The CDR3 is 15 residues long. Deletions cut 5 bases from V and 2 bases from J, with 14 bases between. Germline V lookup: CDR1 LGHNT, CDR2 FRNRAP.

This clone was counted a few times. This rearrangement joins TRBV7-7 to TRBJ2-1; 8 nucleotides align to TRBD2. V lost 1 base, J lost 3 bases, and 2 bases stayed unmatched. Germline loops: CDR1 SSHAT, CDR2 FNYEAQ (reference sequence). CDR3 length: 15 amino acids. CDR3 bases: TGTGCCAGCAGCTTAGTACTAGCGGTCTACAATGAGCAGTTCTTC. Amino acid sequence: CASSLVLAVYNEQFF.

The chain couples TRBV30 to TRBJ2-3; D might be TRBD1 (5 bases). Trimming took off 4 bases at V and 2 bases at J, with 10 bases between the two ends. The CDR3 loop spans 13 amino acids. Germline V lookup: CDR1 GTSNPN, CDR2 SVGIG (reference sequence). The chain's CDR3 is CAWKFRVTDTQYF. CDR3 DNA sequence: TGTGCCTGGAAGTTCAGGGTCACAGATACGCAGTATTTT.

The J gene is TRBJ1-5, the V gene TRBV6-2 or TRBV6-3, with TRBD1 matching 7 bases. V dropped 5 bases and J dropped 2; count of bases not matched to a gene: 9. Per the germline V gene, CDR1 is MNHEY and CDR2 is SVGEGT. The CDR3 runs to 16 residues. CDR3: CASSSQGVTGNQPQHF. The DNA for the CDR3 is TGTGCCAGCAGTAGTCAGGGGGTAACGGGCAATCAGCCCCAGCATTTT.

The chain is built from TRBV4-1 and TRBJ2-7; 10 bases match TRBD2. Per germline, CDR1 MGHRA and CDR2 YSYEKL. V shed 0 bases and J 4 bases; nucleotides not matched to a gene: 6. This CDR3 is built from 16 residues. In DNA form, the CDR3 reads TGCGCCAGCAGCCAAGAAGGGAGCGGGGGGGGATACGAGCAGTACTTC. Its protein product is CASSQEGSGGGYEQYF.

V gene TRBV29-1 combines with J gene TRBJ1-2; 10 nucleotides match TRBD1. The germline gives CDR1 SQVTM, CDR2 ANQGSEA. The CDR3 totals 14 residues. As DNA, the CDR3 is TGCAGAGCTCAAGAGACAGGGGGCGACTATGGCTACACCTTC. Translation: CRAQETGGDYGYTF. The full variable domain, in which reference TRBV29-1 and TRBJ1-2 provide the parts outside the CDR3, is SAVISQKPSRDICQRGTSLTIQCQVDSQVTMMFWYRQQPGQSLTLIATANQGSEATYESGFVIDKFPISRPNLTFSTLTVSNMSPEDSSIYLCRAQETGGDYGYTFGSGTRLTVV.

The sample holds one count of this clone. The genes are TRBV15 and TRBJ2-1; TRBD1 matches at 9 bases. This CDR3 region has 15 residues. The germline V gene has CDR1 LNHNV and CDR2 YYDKDF (reference sequence). V was clipped by 3 bases and J by 6 bases; unmatched bases: 6. CDR3 in DNA: TGTGCCACCAGCAGCCGGGACAGGGCCCCCAATGAGCAGTTCTTC. The encoded protein is CATSSRDRAPNEQFF.

The chain is built from TRBV18 and TRBJ1-2, with 7 bases fitting TRBD1. Germline CDR1 is KGHSH and CDR2 is LQKENI. The CDR3 runs 16 residues. J was trimmed by 2 bases and V by 5 bases; bases with no gene match: 11. CDR3 protein: CASSLSRTGANYGYTF. As DNA, the CDR3 is TGTGCCAGCTCATTATCTCGGACAGGCGCGAACTATGGCTACACCTTC.

There are a few counts of this clone. The rearrangement links TRBV11-2 to TRBJ1-1; 7 nucleotides match TRBD1. J lost 7 bases, V lost 5 bases, and 10 bases had no gene match. This CDR3 spans 14 amino acids. CDR1 and CDR2 (germline): SGHAT, FQNNGV. The CDR3, as DNA: TGTGCCAGCAGCGGGCGACAGGGTGTGATTGAAGCTTTCTTT. Protein sequence: CASSGRQGVIEAFF. Full variable domain (outside the CDR3, taken from reference TRBV11-2 and TRBJ1-1): EAGVAQSPRYKIIEKRQSVAFWCNPISGHATLYWYQQILGQGPKLLIQFQNNGVVDDSQLPKDRFSAERLKGVDSTLKIQPAKLEDSAVYLCASSGRQGVIEAFFGQGTRLTVV.

This clone has more than one count but fewer than ten. The chain employs TRBV5-6 and TRBJ2-7; 9 nucleotides align to TRBD1. CDR3 length: 14 amino acids. Germline assignment: CDR1 SGHDT and CDR2 YYEEEE. V lost 2 bases, J lost 4 bases, and 4 bases stayed unmatched. The CDR3, as DNA: TGTGCCAGCAGCTTAATACAGGGGGCTTACGAGCAGTACTTC. This gives the protein CASSLIQGAYEQYF. The variable domain in full, completed from reference TRBV5-6 and TRBJ2-7, reads DAGVTQSPTHLIKTRGQQVTLRCSPKSGHDTVSWYQQALGQGPQFIFQYYEEEERQRGNFPDRFSGHQFPNYSSELNVNALLLGDSALYLCASSLIQGAYEQYFGPGTRLTVT.

This rearrangement joins TRBV5-1 to TRBJ2-1; a weak D match, TRBD1 (6 bases). Deletions cut 2 bases from V and 3 bases from J, with 12 bases between. CDR1 is SGHRS and CDR2 is YFSETQ in the germline V gene. This CDR3 contains 15 residues. As DNA, the CDR3 is TGCGCCAGCAGCTTCTTCGGCAGGGGCTACAATGAGCAGTTCTTC. It specifies CASSFFGRGYNEQFF.

V is TRBV19 and J is TRBJ2-3; 11 positions match TRBD2. Germline V gene data show CDR1 as LNHDA and CDR2 as SQIVND (reference sequence). The CDR3 length is 16 residues. With V trimmed by 6 bases and J by 1 base, 6 bases remained unmatched. The DNA for the CDR3 is TGTGCCAGTAGGGAAACGACTAGCGGGGGCACAGATACGCAGTATTTT. It translates to CASRETTSGGTDTQYF.

The V gene is TRBV7-2, the J gene TRBJ1-2, with D possibly being TRBD1 (5 bases). This CDR3 region has 14 residues. Trimming stripped 5 bases from V and 7 bases from J, with 17 bases between. Germline loops: CDR1 SGHTA, CDR2 FQGNSA. As DNA, the CDR3 is TGTGCCAGCAGCACCCAAGCGGGGGTAGTTGGCTACACCTTC. This encodes CASSTQAGVVGYTF.

The V call is TRBV6-5, the J call TRBJ2-7, with D unresolved. Germline CDR1 and CDR2: MNHEY and SVGAGI. The CDR3 loop spans 15 amino acids. V was trimmed by 2 bases and J by 2 bases, leaving 13 bases between them. DNA of the CDR3: TGTGCCAGCAGTTACAACCAGGCTTCGACCTACGAGCAGTACTTC. It is translated as CASSYNQASTYEQYF.